What follows are 21 T cell receptor beta chains derived from one specimen sequenced in a study of blood T cell repertoires in COVID-19. Method: immunoSEQ multiplex PCR; TCRdb's copy keeps in-frame clones and lacks some. The sample holds more than 150,000 clones, 89% seen once. Sequenced sample: peripheral blood. Receptor source: a man in his sixties with acute or convalescent COVID-19.

This chain connects TRBV5-1 to TRBJ1-4, with D tentatively TRBD1 (5 bases). The length of the CDR3 is 15 residues. Germline V gives CDR1 SGHRS, CDR2 YFSETQ. V was trimmed by 2 bases and J by 6 bases, leaving 14 bases between them. DNA of the CDR3: TGCGCCAGCAGCTTCGACAGCCCTTTAGATGAAAAACTGTTTTTT. It yields the protein CASSFDSPLDEKLFF.

This chain uses TRBV15 with TRBJ1-3; 8 bases agree with TRBD1. Germline V gives CDR1 LNHNV, CDR2 YYDKDF (reference sequence). The V and J ends lost 3 bases and 2 bases, in that order; junction bases with no gene match: 3. CDR3 length: 15 amino acids. This CDR3 reads CATSSWTGTGNTIYF. The CDR3 bases are TGTGCCACCAGCAGCTGGACAGGGACTGGAAACACCATATATTTT.

The rearrangement uses TRBV4-2 and TRBJ1-2; 7 bases align to TRBD1. CDR1 and CDR2 from the germline V gene are LGHNA and YNFKEQ. After removal of 7 bases from V and 5 bases from J, the junction contained 13 bases not matched to a gene. The CDR3 loop spans 15 amino acids. CDR3 region: CASTQPGTVSYGYTF. CDR3 in DNA: TGTGCCAGCACCCAGCCCGGGACAGTCTCTTATGGCTACACCTTC.

The V and J genes are TRBV10-3 and TRBJ1-4; perhaps TRBD1 as D (5 bases). V was pared by 2 bases and J by 4 bases, with 11 bases between. This CDR3 is 15 amino acids long. CDR1 is ENHRY and CDR2 is SYGVKD in the germline V gene. The chain's CDR3 is CAISEPDRGNEKLFF. CDR3 coding DNA: TGTGCCATCAGTGAGCCCGACAGAGGTAATGAAAAACTGTTTTTT.

The chain has TRBV7-9 and TRBJ1-2; 10 positions agree with TRBD1. CDR3 length: 15 residues. Germline V CDR1 and CDR2: SEHNR, FQNEAQ (reference sequence). Trimming removed 0 bases from V and 4 bases from J; junction bases left unmatched: 2. CDR3 nucleotide sequence: TGTGCCAGCAGCTTAGCCGGGACAGGGGTCTATGGCTACACCTTC. Protein: CASSLAGTGVYGYTF. Full variable domain (missing parts from reference TRBV7-9 and TRBJ1-2): DTGVSQNPRHKITKRGQNVTFRCDPISEHNRLYWYRQTLGQGPEFLTYFQNEAQLEKSRLLSDRFSAERPKGSFSTLEIQRTEQGDSAMYLCASSLAGTGVYGYTFGSGTRLTVV.

CDR3 protein: CASSQDPTSGGYTGELFF. The CDR3 DNA is TGTGCCAGCAGCCAAGATCCGACTAGCGGGGGGTACACCGGGGAGCTGTTTTTT. The chain couples TRBV4-2 to TRBJ2-2; TRBD2 agrees at 13 bases. CDR1 and CDR2 (germline): LGHNA, YNFKEQ. Trimming took 0 bases from V and 3 from J; bases not matched to a gene: 4. The CDR3 contains 18 residues.

The chain's CDR3 is CSASGGFGEKLFF. The DNA of the CDR3 is TGCAGTGCTAGTGGAGGGTTTGGTGAAAAACTGTTTTTT. The chain uses TRBV20-1 and TRBJ1-4; D remains ambiguous. In germline, CDR1 is DFQATT, CDR2 SNEGSKA (reference sequence). V was clipped by 3 bases and J by 7 bases, with 12 bases between them. CDR3 length: 13 amino acids.

The rearrangement links TRBV27 to TRBJ1-2; possibly TRBD1 for D (6 bases). This CDR3 region has 13 residues. Trimming cost V 4 bases and J 4 bases, with 10 bases left between them. Germline CDR1 MNHEY, CDR2 SMNVEV (reference sequence). CDR3 DNA sequence: TGTGCCAGCAGTTCAGGGGTTGGCTATGGCTACACCTTC. It encodes CASSSGVGYGYTF.

The rearrangement links TRBV20-1 to TRBJ2-7; D might be TRBD2 (6 bases). From germline, CDR1 is DFQATT and CDR2 SNEGSKA (reference sequence). The CDR3 loop spans 11 amino acids. Between the trimmed V and J ends, which lost 3 bases and 6 bases, there was a span of 9 bases. The CDR3: CSARGGGEQYF. As DNA, the CDR3 is TGCAGTGCTAGGGGGGGTGGCGAGCAGTACTTC.

V usage is TRBV2 and J usage is TRBJ2-7, with 7 positions matching TRBD1. There are 13 residues in the CDR3. Per germline, CDR1 SNHLY and CDR2 FYNNEI. V gave up 11 bases and J gave up 5 bases; unmatched junction bases: 12. This CDR3 reads CAGNDRVSHEQYF. The CDR3 DNA reads as TGTGCCGGAAATGACAGGGTAAGCCACGAGCAGTACTTC.

The chain has TRBV7-6 and TRBJ1-1, with D perhaps matching TRBD1 (5 bases). The CDR3 covers 13 residues. V lost 5 bases and J 0 bases, leaving 7 bases between the germline ends. Looked up from germline, CDR1 is SGHVS and CDR2 is FNYEAQ. The CDR3: CASSKGMNTEAFF. CDR3 bases: TGTGCCAGCAGCAAGGGGATGAACACTGAAGCTTTCTTT.

The chain is built from TRBV30 and TRBJ2-7, with TRBD1 identical over 8 bases. This CDR3 is 13 amino acids long. V dropped 2 bases and J dropped 5; count of bases not matched to a gene: 5. Germline CDR1 is GTSNPN and CDR2 is SVGIG (reference sequence). This chain's CDR3 is CAWSWTGNHEQYF. In nucleotides, the CDR3 is TGTGCCTGGAGTTGGACAGGGAACCACGAGCAGTACTTC.

The chain couples TRBV10-2 to TRBJ1-2; weak D call: TRBD1 (5 bases). The CDR3 consists of 15 residues. Germline lookup yields CDR1 WSHSY and CDR2 SAAADI. V lost 6 bases to trimming and J lost 2 bases, with 16 bases between them. CDR3 loop: CASSWGGAANYGYTF. In nucleotides, the CDR3 is TGCGCCAGCAGCTGGGGGGGAGCAGCCAACTATGGCTACACCTTC.

A single count supports this clone. The genes are TRBV3-1 (or the pseudogene TRBV3-2) and TRBJ2-5; perhaps TRBD2 as D (7 bases). Germline CDR1 and CDR2: LGHDT and YNNKEL (reference sequence). V lost 4 bases and J lost 2, with 20 bases in between. There are 17 residues in the CDR3. The CDR3, as DNA: TGTGCCAGCAGCCGCCCGGAGGCGGGGGCCCCGCAAGAGACCCAGTACTTC. It encodes CASSRPEAGAPQETQYF.

In this sample, this clone turned up a few times. This chain joins TRBV5-1 and TRBJ2-7; possibly TRBD2 for D (6 bases). The CDR3 has 12 amino acids. Deletions cut 5 bases from V and 7 bases from J, with 13 bases between. The germline gives CDR1 SGHRS, CDR2 YFSETQ. CDR3 residues: CASRGGGGEQYF. CDR3 in DNA: TGCGCCAGCAGAGGTGGGGGAGGTGAGCAGTACTTC. Full variable domain (outside the CDR3, taken from reference TRBV5-1 and TRBJ2-7): KAGVTQTPRYLIKTRGQQVTLSCSPISGHRSVSWYQQTPGQGLQFLFEYFSETQRNKGNFPGRFSGRQFSNSRSEMNVSTLELGDSALYLCASRGGGGEQYFGPGTRLTVT.

The genes are TRBV4-2 and TRBJ2-1; TRBD2 might be the D (6 bases). Per the germline V gene, CDR1 is LGHNA and CDR2 is YNFKEQ. Trimming shortened V by 2 bases and J by 0 bases, and 14 bases separated the two germline ends. This CDR3 is built from 17 residues. The CDR3 loop reads CASSQFGGEPSYNEQFF. The CDR3 coding sequence is TGTGCCAGCAGCCAATTCGGCGGGGAGCCCTCCTACAATGAGCAGTTCTTC.

This clone was seen a single time. The rearrangement uses TRBV3-1 (or the pseudogene TRBV3-2) and TRBJ2-5; 10 bases align to TRBD2. CDR1 and CDR2 from the germline V gene are LGHDT and YNNKEL (reference sequence). The CDR3 sequence is 17 residues long. V shed 5 bases and J 3 bases; nucleotides not matched to a gene: 12. For the CDR3, the DNA is TGTGCCAGCAGCTCCCAGGGGGGAGCGGGGGGGAAAGAGACCCAGTACTTC. The encoded protein is CASSSQGGAGGKETQYF.

The V gene is TRBV30, the J gene TRBJ2-3; the match to TRBD1 covers 9 bases. Germline trimming cut 4 bases from V and 0 bases from J; bases unmatched to any gene: 5. CDR3 length: 15 residues. Looked up from germline, CDR1 is GTSNPN and CDR2 is SVGIG (reference sequence). CDR3 region: CAWTRDRVSTDTQYF. CDR3 DNA: TGTGCCTGGACCCGGGACAGGGTTAGCACAGATACGCAGTATTTT.

In nucleotides, the CDR3 is TGTGCCAGCAGTTACTCCGACAGGGTGAATCAGCCCCAGCATTTT. This codes for CASSYSDRVNQPQHF. The chain links TRBV6-2 or TRBV6-3 to TRBJ1-5, with 7 bases identical to TRBD1. The CDR3 runs 15 residues. The germline V gene has CDR1 MNHEY and CDR2 SVGEGT. J gave up 4 bases and V 0 bases, and 3 bases lay outside the gene matches.

This clone has just one count. The genes are TRBV30 and TRBJ1-6; no clear D. Looked up from germline, CDR1 is GTSNPN and CDR2 is SVGIG (reference sequence). The CDR3 is 16 residues long. V lost 2 bases and J lost 3, with 14 bases in between. CDR3 amino acids: CAWSRTSGSYNSPLHF. In nucleotides, the CDR3 is TGTGCCTGGAGTCGTACGTCGGGGAGCTATAATTCACCCCTCCACTTT.

The gene calls are TRBV6-1 and TRBJ2-3; 9 bases are shared with TRBD2. CDR1 and CDR2 (germline): MNHNS, SASEGT. The CDR3 sequence is 14 residues long. With 2 bases clipped from V and 6 bases from J, the junction kept 3 bases outside the gene matches. CDR3 sequence: CASSEFLAGDTQYF. The CDR3 DNA is TGTGCCAGCAGTGAATTTCTAGCGGGGGATACGCAGTATTTT.